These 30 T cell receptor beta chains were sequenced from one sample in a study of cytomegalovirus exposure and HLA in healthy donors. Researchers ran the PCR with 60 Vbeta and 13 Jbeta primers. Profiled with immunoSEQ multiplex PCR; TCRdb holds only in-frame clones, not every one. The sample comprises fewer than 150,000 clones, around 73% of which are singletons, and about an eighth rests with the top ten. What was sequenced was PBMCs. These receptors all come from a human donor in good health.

The CDR3 reads CASSLTEAFF. CDR3 in DNA: TGTGCCAGCAGCTTAACAGAAGCTTTCTTT. J is TRBJ1-1 and V is TRBV7-9; no clear D gene. The CDR3 consists of 10 residues. The V end was cut by 2 bases, the J end by 8 bases, with 3 bases between. Germline loops: CDR1 SEHNR, CDR2 FQNEAQ (reference sequence).

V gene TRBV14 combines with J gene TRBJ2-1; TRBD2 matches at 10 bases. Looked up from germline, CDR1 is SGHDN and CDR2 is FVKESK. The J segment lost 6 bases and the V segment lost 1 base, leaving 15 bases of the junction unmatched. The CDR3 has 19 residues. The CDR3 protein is CASSQGVVGNLAGANEQFF. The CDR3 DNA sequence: TGTGCCAGCAGCCAAGGGGTCGTTGGGAACCTAGCGGGAGCCAATGAGCAGTTCTTC. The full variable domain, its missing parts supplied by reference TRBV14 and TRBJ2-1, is EAGVTQFPSHSVIEKGQTVTLRCDPISGHDNLYWYRRVMGKEIKFLLHFVKESKQDESGMPNNRFLAERTGGTYSTLKVQPAELEDSGVYFCASSQGVVGNLAGANEQFFGPGTRLTVL.

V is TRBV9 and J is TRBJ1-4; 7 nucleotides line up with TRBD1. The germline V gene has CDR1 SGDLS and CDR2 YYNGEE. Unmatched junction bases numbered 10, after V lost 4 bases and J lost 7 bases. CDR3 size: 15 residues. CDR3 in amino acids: CASSPPETGSEKLFF. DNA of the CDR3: TGTGCCAGCAGCCCCCCTGAGACAGGGTCTGAAAAACTGTTTTTT.

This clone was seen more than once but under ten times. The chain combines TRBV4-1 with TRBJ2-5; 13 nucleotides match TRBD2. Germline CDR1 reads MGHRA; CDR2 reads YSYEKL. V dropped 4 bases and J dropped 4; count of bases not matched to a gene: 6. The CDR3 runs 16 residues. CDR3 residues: CASSLRTSGSRETQYF. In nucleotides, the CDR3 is TGCGCCAGCAGCCTCCGGACTAGCGGGAGTCGAGAGACCCAGTACTTC.

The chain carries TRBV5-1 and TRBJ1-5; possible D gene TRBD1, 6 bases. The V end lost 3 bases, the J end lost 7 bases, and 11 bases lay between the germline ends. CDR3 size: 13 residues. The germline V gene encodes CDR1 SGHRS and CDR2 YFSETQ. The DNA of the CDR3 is TGCGCCAGCAGCTCGGGGGGGGGCCAGCCCCAGCATTTT. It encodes CASSSGGGQPQHF. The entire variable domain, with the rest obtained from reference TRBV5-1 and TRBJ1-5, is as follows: KAGVTQTPRYLIKTRGQQVTLSCSPISGHRSVSWYQQTPGQGLQFLFEYFSETQRNKGNFPGRFSGRQFSNSRSEMNVSTLELGDSALYLCASSSGGGQPQHFGDGTRLSIL.

The CDR3 protein is CSVRDMNTEAFF. The CDR3, as DNA: TGCAGCGTCCGTGACATGAACACTGAAGCTTTCTTT. The J gene is TRBJ1-1, the V gene TRBV29-1; D unclear. Trimming left V 6 bases short and J 0 bases short, with 8 bases between. The germline V gene has CDR1 SQVTM and CDR2 ANQGSEA. CDR3 length equals 12 residues.

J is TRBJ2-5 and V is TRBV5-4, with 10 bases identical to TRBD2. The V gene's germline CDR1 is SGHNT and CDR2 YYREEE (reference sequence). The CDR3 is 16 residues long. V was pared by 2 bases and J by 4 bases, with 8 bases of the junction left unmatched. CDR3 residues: CASSFGSGRALETQYF. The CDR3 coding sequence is TGTGCCAGCAGCTTCGGGAGCGGGAGGGCCCTAGAGACCCAGTACTTC.

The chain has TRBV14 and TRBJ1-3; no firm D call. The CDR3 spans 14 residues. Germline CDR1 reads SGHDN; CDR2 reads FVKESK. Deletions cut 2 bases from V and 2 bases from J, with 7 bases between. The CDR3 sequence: CASSQPGAGNTIYF. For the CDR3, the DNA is TGTGCCAGCAGCCAACCGGGTGCTGGAAACACCATATATTTT.

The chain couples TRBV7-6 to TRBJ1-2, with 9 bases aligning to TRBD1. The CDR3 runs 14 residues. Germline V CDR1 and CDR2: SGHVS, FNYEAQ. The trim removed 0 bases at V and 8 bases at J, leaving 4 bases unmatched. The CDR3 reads CASSLADRGGGYTF. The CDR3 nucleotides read TGTGCCAGCAGCTTAGCGGACAGGGGAGGCGGCTACACCTTC.

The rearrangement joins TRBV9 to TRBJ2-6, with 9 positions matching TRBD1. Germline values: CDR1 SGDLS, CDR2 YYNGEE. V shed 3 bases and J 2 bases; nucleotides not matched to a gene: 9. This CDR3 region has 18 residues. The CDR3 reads CASSGYGTGTPGANVLTF. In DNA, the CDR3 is TGTGCCAGCAGCGGCTACGGGACAGGGACCCCTGGGGCCAACGTCCTGACTTTC. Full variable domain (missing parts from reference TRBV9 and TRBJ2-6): DSGVTQTPKHLITATGQRVTLRCSPRSGDLSVYWYQQSLDQGLQFLIQYYNGEERAKGNILERFSAQQFPDLHSELNLSSLELGDSALYFCASSGYGTGTPGANVLTFGAGSRLTVL.

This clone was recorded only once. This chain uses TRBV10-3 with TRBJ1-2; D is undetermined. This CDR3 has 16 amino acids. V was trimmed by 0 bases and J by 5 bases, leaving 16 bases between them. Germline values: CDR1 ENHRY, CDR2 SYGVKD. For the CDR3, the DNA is TGTGCCATCAGTGAGTCGTGGAGCTCTGAAGGTTATGGCTACACCTTC. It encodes CAISESWSSEGYGYTF.

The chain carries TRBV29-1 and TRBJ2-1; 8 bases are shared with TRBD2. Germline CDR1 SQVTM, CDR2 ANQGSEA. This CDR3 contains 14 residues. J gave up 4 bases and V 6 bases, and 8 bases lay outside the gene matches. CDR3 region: CSVILAGHYNEQFF. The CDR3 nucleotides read TGCAGCGTCATATTAGCGGGACATTACAATGAGCAGTTCTTC.

In nucleotides, the CDR3 is TGCAGCGTTGCTAGGATCCTCACAGATACGCAGTATTTT. It is translated as CSVARILTDTQYF. The chain employs TRBV29-1 and TRBJ2-3; D remains ambiguous. The CDR3 totals 13 residues. The V and J ends lost 4 bases and 2 bases respectively, with 10 bases between them. The germline CDR1 and CDR2 sequences are SQVTM and ANQGSEA.

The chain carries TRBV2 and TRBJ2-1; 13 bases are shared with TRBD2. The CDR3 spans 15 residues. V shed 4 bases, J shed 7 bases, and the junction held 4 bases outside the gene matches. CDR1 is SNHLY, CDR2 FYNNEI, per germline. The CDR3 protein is CASSAGTSGTNEQFF. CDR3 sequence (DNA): TGTGCCAGCAGTGCCGGGACTAGCGGGACGAATGAGCAGTTCTTC.

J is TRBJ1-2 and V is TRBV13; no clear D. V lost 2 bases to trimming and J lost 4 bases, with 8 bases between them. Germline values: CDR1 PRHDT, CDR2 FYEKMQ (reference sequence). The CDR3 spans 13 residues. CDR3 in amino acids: CASSLREGYGYTF. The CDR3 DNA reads TGTGCCAGCAGCTTAAGGGAGGGCTATGGCTACACCTTC.

CDR3 loop: CSVDWDWKETQYF. The CDR3 coding sequence is TGCAGCGTTGATTGGGACTGGAAAGAGACCCAGTACTTC. This chain links TRBV29-1 with TRBJ2-5; maybe TRBD2 (6 bases). Germline V lookup: CDR1 SQVTM, CDR2 ANQGSEA. The CDR3 spans 13 residues. Trimming pared 3 bases from V and 3 bases from J, leaving 11 bases between.

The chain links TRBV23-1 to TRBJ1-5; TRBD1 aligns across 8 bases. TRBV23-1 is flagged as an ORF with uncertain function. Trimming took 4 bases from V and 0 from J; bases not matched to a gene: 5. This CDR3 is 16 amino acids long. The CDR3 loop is CASSPADRGSNQPQHF. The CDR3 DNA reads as TGCGCCAGCAGTCCGGCCGACAGGGGTAGCAATCAGCCCCAGCATTTT.

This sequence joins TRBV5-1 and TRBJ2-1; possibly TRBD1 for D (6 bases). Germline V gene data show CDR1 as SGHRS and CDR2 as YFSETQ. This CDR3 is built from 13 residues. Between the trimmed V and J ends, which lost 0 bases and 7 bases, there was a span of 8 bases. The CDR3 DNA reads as TGCGCCAGCAGCTTGGGGGGGCGGAATGAGCAGTTCTTC. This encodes CASSLGGRNEQFF. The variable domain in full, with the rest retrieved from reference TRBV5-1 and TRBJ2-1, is KAGVTQTPRYLIKTRGQQVTLSCSPISGHRSVSWYQQTPGQGLQFLFEYFSETQRNKGNFPGRFSGRQFSNSRSEMNVSTLELGDSALYLCASSLGGRNEQFFGPGTRLTVL.

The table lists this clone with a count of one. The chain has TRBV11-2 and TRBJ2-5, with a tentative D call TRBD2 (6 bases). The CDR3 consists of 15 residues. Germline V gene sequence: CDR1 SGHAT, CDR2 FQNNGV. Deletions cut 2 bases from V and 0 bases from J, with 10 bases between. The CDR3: CASSLLATDQETQYF. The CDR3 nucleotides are TGTGCCAGCAGCTTACTAGCGACGGACCAAGAGACCCAGTACTTC.

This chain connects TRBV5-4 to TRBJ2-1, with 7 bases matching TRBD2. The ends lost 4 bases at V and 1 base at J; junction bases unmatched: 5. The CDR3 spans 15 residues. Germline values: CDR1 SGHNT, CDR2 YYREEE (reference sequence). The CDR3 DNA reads TGTGCCAGCAGCGATCGCGGGAGTTCCTACAATGAGCAGTTCTTC. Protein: CASSDRGSSYNEQFF.

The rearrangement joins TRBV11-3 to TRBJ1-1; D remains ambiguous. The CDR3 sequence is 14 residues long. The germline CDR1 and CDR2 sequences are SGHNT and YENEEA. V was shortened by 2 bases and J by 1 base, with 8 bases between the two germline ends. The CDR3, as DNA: TGTGCCAGCAGCTTAAGCGGACGGAACACTGAAGCTTTCTTT. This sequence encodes CASSLSGRNTEAFF. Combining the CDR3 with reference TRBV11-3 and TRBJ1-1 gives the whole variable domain EAGVVQSPRYKIIEKKQPVAFWCNPISGHNTLYWYLQNLGQGPELLIRYENEEAVDDSQLPKDRFSAERLKGVDSTLKIQPAELGDSAVYLCASSLSGRNTEAFFGQGTRLTVV.

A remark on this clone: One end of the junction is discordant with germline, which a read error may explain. CDR3 protein: CSSSPLGDRYGYTF. The CDR3 DNA follows: TGTTCCAGCAGCCCCCTAGGGGACAGATATGGCTACACCTTC. The rearrangement links TRBV7-9 to TRBJ1-2; the match to TRBD1 covers 7 bases. CDR3 length equals 14 residues. Germline CDR1 and CDR2: SEHNR and FQNEAQ (reference sequence).

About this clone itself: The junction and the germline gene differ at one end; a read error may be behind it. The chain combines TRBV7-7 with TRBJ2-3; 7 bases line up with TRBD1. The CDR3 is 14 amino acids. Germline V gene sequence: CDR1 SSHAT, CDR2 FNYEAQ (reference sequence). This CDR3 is CASSPGTDTDTQYF. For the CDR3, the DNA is TGTGCTAGCAGCCCAGGGACAGACACAGATACGCAGTATTTT.

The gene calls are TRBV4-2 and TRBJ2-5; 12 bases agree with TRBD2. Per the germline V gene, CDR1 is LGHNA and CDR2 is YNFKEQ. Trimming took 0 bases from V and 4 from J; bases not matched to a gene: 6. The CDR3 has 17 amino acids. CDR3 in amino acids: CASSQDQLAGGSETQYF. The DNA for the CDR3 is TGTGCCAGCAGCCAAGATCAGCTAGCGGGAGGGTCAGAGACCCAGTACTTC.

The CDR3 DNA follows: TGCGCCAGCAGCTTACGGGGTGGCAAAAACATTCAGTACTTC. It specifies CASSLRGGKNIQYF. This chain joins TRBV5-1 and TRBJ2-4, with D possibly TRBD2 on 5 matching bases. From germline, CDR1 is SGHRS and CDR2 YFSETQ. This CDR3 is built from 14 residues. V lost 2 bases and J lost 3, with 9 bases in between.

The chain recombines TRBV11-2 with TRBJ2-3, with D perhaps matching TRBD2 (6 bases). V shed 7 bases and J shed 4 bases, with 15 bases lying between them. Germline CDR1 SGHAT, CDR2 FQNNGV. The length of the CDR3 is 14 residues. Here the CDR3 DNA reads TGTGCCAGCACCCAGCCCGGGAGAGCAGATACGCAGTATTTT. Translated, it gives CASTQPGRADTQYF.

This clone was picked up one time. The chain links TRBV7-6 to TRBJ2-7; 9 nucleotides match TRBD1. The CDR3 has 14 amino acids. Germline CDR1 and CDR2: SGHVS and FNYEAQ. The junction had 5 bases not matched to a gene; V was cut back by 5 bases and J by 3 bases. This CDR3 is CASSLGDRDYEQYF. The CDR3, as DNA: TGTGCCAGCAGCCTTGGGGACAGGGACTACGAGCAGTACTTC.

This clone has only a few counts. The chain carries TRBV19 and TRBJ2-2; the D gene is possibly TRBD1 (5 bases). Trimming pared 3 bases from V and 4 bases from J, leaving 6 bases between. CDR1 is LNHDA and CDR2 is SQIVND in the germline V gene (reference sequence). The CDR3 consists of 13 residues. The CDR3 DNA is TGTGCCAGTAGTATCAGGGTCACCGGGGAGCTGTTTTTT. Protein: CASSIRVTGELFF.

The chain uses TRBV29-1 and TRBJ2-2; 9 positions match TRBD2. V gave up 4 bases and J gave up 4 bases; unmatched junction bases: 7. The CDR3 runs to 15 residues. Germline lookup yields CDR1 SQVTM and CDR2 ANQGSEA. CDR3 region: CSVGSLAGFTGELFF. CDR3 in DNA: TGCAGCGTTGGATCCCTAGCGGGGTTCACCGGGGAGCTGTTTTTT.

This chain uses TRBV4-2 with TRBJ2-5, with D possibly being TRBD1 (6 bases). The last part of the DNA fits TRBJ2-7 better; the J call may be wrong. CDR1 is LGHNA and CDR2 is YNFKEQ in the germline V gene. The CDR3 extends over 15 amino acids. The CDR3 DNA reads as TGTGCCAGCAGCCAAGTCGGCCAGGGGAGCTACGAGCAGTACTTC. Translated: CASSQVGQGSYEQYF.